The rows below give T cell receptor beta chains drawn from one sample of a study of blood T cell repertoires in COVID-19. The data were produced by immunoSEQ multiplex PCR, yet TCRdb's version contains in-frame clones alone and is incomplete. This sample has approximately 100,000 clones; 85% occur once, and the top ten carry about 1.8%. The sample consisted of peripheral blood. The receptors here all came from a woman in her sixties or seventies with active or convalescent COVID-19. CDR3s include the opening cysteine and the closing phenylalanine or tryptophan. The D gene is left open where the match is weak. Expanded clones get a size class; other rows say once, few or many, or leave the size out.

abundance: -; d_gene: -; j_gene: TRBJ2-1; v_gene: TRBV2; CDR3aa: CASNLGVHEQFF; CDR3nt: TGTGCCAGCAATTTAGGGGTACATGAGCAGTTCTTC
abundance: once; d_gene: -; j_gene: TRBJ2-3; v_gene: TRBV7-3; CDR3aa: CASSLTGAGQSSTDTQYF; CDR3nt: TGTGCCAGCAGCTTAACGGGGGCGGGACAGAGTAGCACAGATACGCAGTATTTT
abundance: -; d_gene: TRBD1; j_gene: TRBJ2-1; v_gene: TRBV4-3; CDR3aa: CASSLKVATGAGNEQFF; CDR3nt: TGCGCCAGCAGCCTAAAGGTGGCGACAGGGGCGGGTAATGAGCAGTTCTTC
abundance: once; d_gene: TRBD2; j_gene: TRBJ2-3; v_gene: TRBV4-3; CDR3aa: CASSQDYGGGASDTQYF; CDR3nt: TGCGCCAGCAGCCAAGATTACGGCGGGGGGGCATCAGATACGCAGTATTTT
abundance: -; d_gene: TRBD1; j_gene: TRBJ2-7; v_gene: TRBV5-1; CDR3aa: CASSRGQGRYEQYF; CDR3nt: TGCGCCAGCAGCAGGGGACAGGGGAGGTACGAGCAGTACTTC
abundance: few; d_gene: -; j_gene: TRBJ2-7; v_gene: TRBV7-9; CDR3aa: CASSRGQTYEQYF; CDR3nt: TGTGCCAGCAGCCGAGGACAGACCTACGAGCAGTACTTC
abundance: -; d_gene: TRBD2; j_gene: TRBJ2-2; v_gene: TRBV6-6; CDR3aa: CASSRPWTSGGLPNTGELFF; CDR3nt: TGTGCCAGCAGCCGACCCTGGACTAGCGGGGGGCTCCCGAACACCGGGGAGCTGTTTTTT
abundance: -; d_gene: TRBD2; j_gene: TRBJ2-1; v_gene: TRBV5-1; CDR3aa: CASSLVLAATQNEQFF; CDR3nt: TGCGCCAGCAGCTTGGTTCTAGCGGCTACCCAAAATGAGCAGTTCTTC
abundance: -; d_gene: -; j_gene: TRBJ2-1; v_gene: TRBV25-1; CDR3aa: CASSDHRGSYNEQFF; CDR3nt: TGTGCCAGCAGTGATCATAGGGGATCGTACAATGAGCAGTTCTTC
abundance: once; d_gene: -; j_gene: TRBJ1-4; v_gene: TRBV5-5; CDR3aa: CASSLYPAGQANEKLFF; CDR3nt: TGTGCCAGCAGCCTTTATCCGGCAGGGCAGGCTAATGAAAAACTGTTTTTT
abundance: -; d_gene: -; j_gene: TRBJ2-1; v_gene: TRBV6-5; CDR3aa: CASSPQGSSYNEQFF; CDR3nt: TGTGCCAGCAGCCCACAGGGCAGCTCCTACAATGAGCAGTTCTTC
abundance: -; d_gene: TRBD1; j_gene: TRBJ1-6; v_gene: TRBV10-1; CDR3aa: CASNTRDRNNSPLHF; CDR3nt: TGCGCCAGCAACACTCGGGACAGAAATAATTCACCCCTCCACTTT
abundance: few; d_gene: -; j_gene: TRBJ2-2; v_gene: TRBV6-2/TRBV6-3; CDR3aa: CASSYFRRGTGELFF; CDR3nt: TGTGCCAGCAGTTACTTTCGTCGAGGGACCGGGGAGCTGTTTTTT
abundance: -; d_gene: TRBD1; j_gene: TRBJ1-2; v_gene: TRBV7-2; CDR3aa: CASSLMTGGYTF; CDR3nt: TGTGCCAGCAGCTTAATGACAGGGGGCTACACCTTC
abundance: -; d_gene: TRBD1; j_gene: TRBJ2-1; v_gene: TRBV28; CDR3aa: CASSRSGQGFNNEQFF; CDR3nt: TGTGCCAGCAGTCGCTCGGGACAGGGCTTTAACAATGAGCAGTTCTTC
abundance: -; d_gene: TRBD1; j_gene: TRBJ2-1; v_gene: TRBV7-2; CDR3aa: CASSLVRGSDSYNEQFF; CDR3nt: TGTGCCAGCAGCCTCGTCAGGGGGTCAGACTCCTACAATGAGCAGTTCTTC
abundance: -; d_gene: -; j_gene: TRBJ1-1; v_gene: TRBV5-5; CDR3aa: CASSQTPPKSTFF; CDR3nt: TGTGCCAGCAGCCAAACACCCCCCAAGTCGACTTTCTTT
abundance: -; d_gene: TRBD1; j_gene: TRBJ2-7; v_gene: TRBV5-1; CDR3aa: CASSLLTGTNYEQYF; CDR3nt: TGCGCCAGCAGCTTGTTGACAGGGACCAACTACGAGCAGTACTTC
abundance: -; d_gene: TRBD1; j_gene: TRBJ1-2; v_gene: TRBV3-1/TRBV3-2; CDR3aa: CASSYEGAGGYTF; CDR3nt: TGTGCCAGCAGTTACGAGGGGGCGGGGGGCTACACCTTC
abundance: few; d_gene: -; j_gene: TRBJ1-6; v_gene: TRBV6-2/TRBV6-3; CDR3aa: CASSPGQTYNSPLHF; CDR3nt: TGTGCCAGCAGTCCAGGACAGACCTATAATTCACCCCTCCACTTT
abundance: -; d_gene: -; j_gene: TRBJ1-2; v_gene: TRBV3-1/TRBV3-2; CDR3aa: CASSGPGTQNYGYTF; CDR3nt: TGTGCCAGCAGCGGGCCCGGGACACAGAACTATGGCTACACCTTC
abundance: -; d_gene: TRBD2; j_gene: TRBJ2-2; v_gene: TRBV7-7; CDR3aa: CASSPGLAGGEGTGELFF; CDR3nt: TGTGCTAGCAGCCCTGGACTAGCGGGAGGGGAAGGCACCGGGGAGCTGTTTTTT
abundance: -; d_gene: -; j_gene: TRBJ1-3; v_gene: TRBV5-3; CDR3aa: CARSFRGPGNTIYF; CDR3nt: TGTGCCAGAAGCTTCAGGGGCCCGGGAAACACCATATATTTT
abundance: -; d_gene: TRBD1; j_gene: TRBJ1-5; v_gene: TRBV7-9; CDR3aa: CASSPGQGQPQHF; CDR3nt: TGTGCCAGCAGCCCTGGACAGGGGCAGCCCCAGCATTTT
abundance: -; d_gene: -; j_gene: TRBJ1-4; v_gene: TRBV10-3; CDR3aa: CAISDRAQGNEKLFF; CDR3nt: TGTGCCATCAGTGATCGGGCGCAGGGTAATGAAAAACTGTTTTTT
abundance: -; d_gene: TRBD1; j_gene: TRBJ1-2; v_gene: TRBV7-2; CDR3aa: CASSLGPRGGYTF; CDR3nt: TGTGCCAGCAGCTTAGGGCCCAGGGGGGGCTACACCTTC
abundance: once; d_gene: TRBD2; j_gene: TRBJ2-3; v_gene: TRBV24-1; CDR3aa: CATSSPGGPSTDTQYF; CDR3nt: TGTGCCACCAGTTCTCCGGGAGGGCCTAGCACAGATACGCAGTATTTT
abundance: -; d_gene: TRBD2; j_gene: TRBJ2-1; v_gene: TRBV11-3; CDR3aa: CASSFFTTRLGEGILDEQFF; CDR3nt: TGTGCCAGCAGCTTTTTTACGACTAGGCTGGGGGAGGGCATATTGGATGAGCAGTTCTTC
abundance: -; d_gene: -; j_gene: TRBJ1-4; v_gene: TRBV6-5; CDR3aa: CASSYSRGEKLFF; CDR3nt: TGTGCCAGCAGTTACTCCAGGGGTGAAAAACTGTTTTTT
abundance: -; d_gene: -; j_gene: TRBJ2-7; v_gene: TRBV27; CDR3aa: CASSSGHLYEQYF; CDR3nt: TGTGCCAGCAGCTCGGGACACCTTTACGAGCAGTACTTC
abundance: -; d_gene: -; j_gene: TRBJ2-6; v_gene: TRBV9; CDR3aa: CASSPSSSGFSSGANVLTF; CDR3nt: TGTGCCAGCAGCCCAAGTTCAAGCGGGTTCAGCTCTGGGGCCAACGTCCTGACTTTC
abundance: -; d_gene: -; j_gene: TRBJ1-4; v_gene: TRBV18; CDR3aa: CASSPGLKLFF; CDR3nt: TGTGCCAGCTCACCCGGTTTGAAACTGTTTTTT
abundance: -; d_gene: -; j_gene: TRBJ2-7; v_gene: TRBV5-6; CDR3aa: CASSLVSGVPYEQYF; CDR3nt: TGTGCCAGCAGCTTGGTATCGGGGGTGCCCTACGAGCAGTACTTC
abundance: -; d_gene: TRBD1; j_gene: TRBJ1-1; v_gene: TRBV11-2; CDR3aa: CASSLSPGGTEAFF; CDR3nt: TGTGCCAGCAGCTTATCGCCAGGGGGGACTGAAGCTTTCTTT
abundance: -; d_gene: -; j_gene: TRBJ2-7; v_gene: TRBV16; CDR3aa: CASSQRGGTYEQYF; CDR3nt: TGTGCCAGCAGCCAGAGGGGGGGGACCTACGAGCAGTACTTC